This T cell receptor beta chain was recovered during a study of cytomegalovirus exposure and HLA in healthy donors. Study findings and constraints: Listed as cytomegalovirus-associated were about 160 TCR beta chains. HLA alleles showed associations with 16,951 TCR beta sequences in a later analysis, at a 0.05 false discovery rate. Diagnosis of cytomegalovirus status made by the classifier reportedly showed high specificity and sensitivity.

Researchers ran the PCR with 60 Vbeta and 13 Jbeta primers. Generated by immunoSEQ multiplex PCR, the TCRdb table keeps only in-frame clones and is missing some. The data contain some 30,000 clones, 35% to 55% of them seen just once; the ten biggest clones take up roughly 1.9%. There are a few counts of this clone. Its antigen is unknown. This CDR3 comprises 17 residues. CDR1 KGHSH and CDR2 LQKENI come from the germline V gene. V was clipped by 3 bases and J by 0 bases; unmatched bases: 8. V usage is TRBV18 and J usage is TRBJ2-1; 7 nucleotides match TRBD1. What was sequenced was PBMCs. The receptor was isolated from a woman aged 45-60 years in good health and CMV-seronegative. The CDR3: CASSPRTGGFSYNEQFF. The CDR3 nucleotides read TGTGCCAGCTCACCCCGGACAGGCGGCTTCTCCTACAATGAGCAGTTCTTC.